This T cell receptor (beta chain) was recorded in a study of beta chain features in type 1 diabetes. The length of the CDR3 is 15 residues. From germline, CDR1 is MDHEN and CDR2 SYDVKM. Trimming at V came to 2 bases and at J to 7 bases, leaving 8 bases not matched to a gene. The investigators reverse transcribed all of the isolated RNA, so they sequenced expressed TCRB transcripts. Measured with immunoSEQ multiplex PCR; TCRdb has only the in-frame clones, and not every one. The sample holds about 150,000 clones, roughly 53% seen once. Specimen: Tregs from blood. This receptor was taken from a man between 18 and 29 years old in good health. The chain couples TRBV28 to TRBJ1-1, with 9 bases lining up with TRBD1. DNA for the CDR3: TGTGCCAGCAGTTTAGCCGGACAGGGGCCAGGTGAAGCTTTCTTT. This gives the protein CASSLAGQGPGEAFF.